This entry lists 9 T cell receptor beta chains sequenced from one sample in a study of T cells in Graves' hyperthyroidism and ophthalmopathy. What was amplified from RNA transcripts were TCR beta CDR3 regions. Initially, a first-round RT-PCR of the TCR CDR3 employed the HTBI primer set. TCRdb processed the multiplex PCR reads anew with MiXCR; each CDR3 protein has one entry. The table has over 120,000 distinct CDR3 sequences, about 20% seen once. Sequencing was performed on blood. The receptors were sampled from a woman aged 45-60 years with Graves' hyperthyroidism that later progressed to Graves' ophthalmopathy.

This clonotype was detected ten times or more. The chain employs TRBV3-1 and TRBJ2-3; D is uncertain. The CDR3 runs to 14 residues. Trimming left V 0 bases short and J 2 bases short, with 6 bases between. CDR1 and CDR2 from the germline V gene are LGHDT and YNNKEL (reference sequence). The DNA for the CDR3 is TGTGCCAGCAGCCAAGATCAAGTCACAGATACGCAGTATTTT. Its protein product is CASSQDQVTDTQYF.

This clonotype has just a few counts. J is TRBJ2-4 and V is TRBV7-9, with D possibly being TRBD1 or TRBD2 (5 bases each). Germline V gene data show CDR1 as SEHNR and CDR2 as FQNEAQ (reference sequence). V lost 2 bases and J lost 6, with 11 bases in between. The CDR3 totals 14 residues. The CDR3 protein is CASSLTGLRNIQYF. The CDR3 DNA reads TGTGCCAGCAGCTTAACAGGACTCCGAAACATTCAGTACTTC.

This clonotype was detected only a few times. The chain combines TRBV19 with TRBJ2-3, with D perhaps being TRBD1 or TRBD2 (5 bases each). The V end was cut by 5 bases, the J end by 3 bases, with 15 bases between. The CDR3 has 15 residues. Germline V gene lookup returns CDR1 LNHDA and CDR2 SQIVND (reference sequence). The CDR3 is CASSSRQRGTDTQYF. In DNA form, the CDR3 reads TGTGCCAGTAGTTCCCGACAGCGCGGGACAGATACGCAGTATTTT. Using reference TRBV19 and TRBJ2-3 for the parts outside the CDR3, the full variable domain is DGGITQSPKYLFRKEGQNVTLSCEQNLNHDAMYWYRQDPGQGLRLIYYSQIVNDFQKGDIAEGYSVSREKKESFPLTVTSAQKNPTAFYLCASSSRQRGTDTQYFGPGTRLTVL.

This clonotype was seen at least ten times. The rearrangement joins TRBV5-6 to TRBJ1-1; D uncertain. V lost 4 bases, J lost 1 base, and 20 bases lay in between. CDR3 size: 17 residues. From germline, CDR1 is SGHDT and CDR2 YYEEEE. The CDR3 sequence: CASSPMGWAGRNTEAFF. Here the CDR3 DNA reads TGTGCCAGCAGCCCGATGGGATGGGCCGGACGGAACACTGAAGCTTTCTTT.

This clonotype turned up a few times. This rearrangement joins TRBV5-1 to TRBJ2-1; D possibly uses TRBD1 or TRBD2 (5 bases each). The V gene's germline CDR1 is SGHRS and CDR2 YFSETQ. The CDR3 is 15 amino acids. The V end lost 6 bases, the J end lost 0 bases, and 13 bases lay between the germline ends. The CDR3 loop reads CASTGTASSYNEQFF. CDR3 nucleotides: TGCGCCAGCACCGGGACCGCAAGCTCCTACAATGAGCAGTTCTTC.

This chain uses TRBV30 with TRBJ2-7, with D perhaps matching TRBD1 or TRBD2 (6 bases each). The CDR3 is 14 residues long. CDR1 is GTSNPN, CDR2 SVGIG, per germline (reference sequence). The ends were cut back, 0 bases at V and 5 bases at J, with 14 bases in the middle. The CDR3 DNA sequence: TGTGCCTGGAGTGTACGAGGGGGGCAGGACGAGCAGTACTTC. Translation gives CAWSVRGGQDEQYF.

The chain links TRBV7-3 to TRBJ2-2; 7 nucleotides agree with TRBD1. This CDR3 spans 15 amino acids. After removal of 5 bases from V and 1 base from J, the junction contained 4 bases not matched to a gene. The germline CDR1 and CDR2 sequences are SGHTA and FQGTGA. CDR3 DNA: TGTGCCAGCAGCCTACAGGGGAGGAACACCGGGGAGCTGTTTTTT. This sequence encodes CASSLQGRNTGELFF.

This clonotype was seen a few times. The rearrangement links TRBV20-1 to TRBJ2-5; maybe TRBD2 (6 bases). The CDR3 extends over 14 amino acids. The ends were cut back, 6 bases at V and 2 bases at J, with 16 bases in the middle. Germline V CDR1 and CDR2: DFQATT, SNEGSKA (reference sequence). The CDR3 coding sequence is TGCAGTGCCCCATCCCCTGGGAGGCAAGAGACCCAGTACTTC. Translation: CSAPSPGRQETQYF.

The chain has TRBV2 and TRBJ1-1, with D possibly matching TRBD1 (5 bases). This CDR3 comprises 13 residues. Between the trimmed V and J ends, which lost 8 bases and 4 bases, there was a span of 14 bases. Germline V gene data show CDR1 as SNHLY and CDR2 as FYNNEI. Written as DNA, the CDR3 is TGTGCCAGCTGGAGGGGAGGCGGCACTGAAGCTTTCTTT. This sequence encodes CASWRGGGTEAFF.